Below, 27 T cell receptor beta chains from the same sample are listed, as sequenced in a study of shared T cell receptors in the human thymus. Using immunoSEQ multiplex PCR, the repertoire was profiled, and TCRdb retains in-frame clones only, with some absent. The table records approximately 660,000 clones, around 87% of them present only once. This sample also belongs to another study, concerning human thymus T cells.

The specimen sequenced was thymocytes. These receptors were collected from a boy in the first two years of life with a congenital heart defect.

CDR3 sequence (DNA): TGTGCCAGCAGCTTAGAGTGGGGCTCCCACTCCTACGAGCAGTACTTC. Its translation: CASSLEWGSHSYEQYF. The chain is built from TRBV11-2 and TRBJ2-7, with a weak D call TRBD1 (5 bases). The V gene lost 0 bases and the J gene lost 0 bases, with 12 bases spanning the gap. CDR3 length: 16 amino acids. Germline CDR1 and CDR2: SGHAT and FQNNGV. The entire variable domain, with the rest obtained from reference TRBV11-2 and TRBJ2-7, is as follows: EAGVAQSPRYKIIEKRQSVAFWCNPISGHATLYWYQQILGQGPKLLIQFQNNGVVDDSQLPKDRFSAERLKGVDSTLKIQPAKLEDSAVYLCASSLEWGSHSYEQYFGPGTRLTVT.

This chain uses TRBV4-3 with TRBJ2-6, with TRBD2 matching 7 bases. CDR1 and CDR2 from the germline V gene are LGHNA and YSLEER. With V trimmed by 4 bases and J by 0 bases, 9 bases remained unmatched. The CDR3 covers 18 residues. CDR3 sequence (DNA): TGCGCCAGCAGCCCCCCCCTAGCGGCCAGCTCTGGGGCCAACGTCCTGACTTTC. It codes for CASSPPLAASSGANVLTF.

Only a few counts were recorded for this clone. The chain recombines TRBV19 with TRBJ2-3, with 9 bases identical to TRBD2. The CDR3 totals 14 residues. Germline CDR1 LNHDA, CDR2 SQIVND (reference sequence). The V segment lost 8 bases and the J segment 1 base; nucleotides outside the gene matches: 4. CDR3 nucleotide sequence: TGTGCCAGTGGGGCGGGAGGGCGCACAGATACGCAGTATTTT. It encodes CASGAGGRTDTQYF.

The chain links TRBV11-2 to TRBJ2-7, with a possible D match to TRBD2 (6 bases). Germline V CDR1 and CDR2: SGHAT, FQNNGV. The CDR3 runs 19 residues. V was trimmed by 0 bases and J by 0 bases, leaving 21 bases between them. Here the CDR3 DNA reads TGTGCCAGCAGCTTAGACGTTACGGTGACTCGTAGCGGCTCCTACGAGCAGTACTTC. This gives the protein CASSLDVTVTRSGSYEQYF.

This sequence joins TRBV28 and TRBJ1-2, with 10 bases matching TRBD1. This CDR3 comprises 16 residues. The V gene's germline CDR1 is MDHEN and CDR2 SYDVKM. The V and J ends lost 2 bases and 6 bases, in that order; junction bases with no gene match: 9. CDR3 nucleotides: TGTGCCAGCAGTTTAGAGGTAGGGACAGGGGAAAATGGCTACACCTTC. The encoded protein is CASSLEVGTGENGYTF.

This chain uses TRBV15 with TRBJ2-7; a possible D gene is TRBD2 (6 bases). Germline CDR1 and CDR2: LNHNV and YYDKDF (reference sequence). The CDR3 has 20 residues. V lost 3 bases to trimming and J lost 4 bases, with 31 bases between them. In DNA form, the CDR3 reads TGTGCCACCAGCAGGTGGGCCTCAAAGGAAAAACAGAGGAGGGGATACGAGCAGTACTTC. It yields the protein CATSRWASKEKQRRGYEQYF. Full variable domain (outside the CDR3, taken from reference TRBV15 and TRBJ2-7): DAMVIQNPRYQVTQFGKPVTLSCSQTLNHNVMYWYQQKSSQAPKLLFHYYDKDFNNEADTPDNFQSRRPNTSFCFLDIRSPGLGDTAMYLCATSRWASKEKQRRGYEQYFGPGTRLTVT.

The gene calls are TRBV18 and TRBJ1-3; weak D call: TRBD1 (6 bases). The CDR3 extends over 17 amino acids. Germline V gives CDR1 KGHSH, CDR2 LQKENI. With 2 bases removed from V and 0 bases from J, the gap between germline ends came to 14 bases. The CDR3 region has the DNA TGTGCCAGCTCACCAGCGCGAGGGACAAACTCTGGAAACACCATATATTTT. As protein: CASSPARGTNSGNTIYF.

The chain joins TRBV5-4 to TRBJ1-2; D is perhaps TRBD1 (6 bases). There are 15 residues in the CDR3. Germline loops: CDR1 SGHNT, CDR2 YYREEE (reference sequence). Trimming stripped 4 bases from V and 5 bases from J, with 18 bases between. The CDR3 nucleotides read TGTGCCAGCAGCCCAGCCTCAGGGGTTCGGTATGGCTACACCTTC. Protein: CASSPASGVRYGYTF.

This clone was detected only a few times. This chain links TRBV2 with TRBJ1-2; TRBD1 aligns across 10 bases. The junction had 9 bases not matched to a gene; V was cut back by 5 bases and J by 6 bases. Germline CDR1 and CDR2: SNHLY and FYNNEI. This CDR3 spans 15 amino acids. DNA for the CDR3: TGTGCCAGCAGTACCCTGGGACAGGGGATAGATGGCTACACCTTC. As protein: CASSTLGQGIDGYTF.

In DNA, the CDR3 is TGCGCCAGCACCGTCGGGGACAGGGTATTTCCTGAAGCTTTCTTT. Its translation is CASTVGDRVFPEAFF. V gene TRBV5-1 combines with J gene TRBJ1-1, with TRBD1 matching 9 bases. CDR1 SGHRS and CDR2 YFSETQ come from the germline V gene. V shed 6 bases, J shed 6 bases, and the junction held 12 bases outside the gene matches. The CDR3 has 15 residues. Full variable domain (missing parts from reference TRBV5-1 and TRBJ1-1): KAGVTQTPRYLIKTRGQQVTLSCSPISGHRSVSWYQQTPGQGLQFLFEYFSETQRNKGNFPGRFSGRQFSNSRSEMNVSTLELGDSALYLCASTVGDRVFPEAFFGQGTRLTVV.

The chain couples TRBV2 to TRBJ1-5, with a tentative D call TRBD1 (6 bases). The CDR3 sequence is 16 residues long. The V gene's germline CDR1 is SNHLY and CDR2 FYNNEI. Trimming left V 0 bases short and J 6 bases short, with 15 bases between. CDR3 sequence reads: CASSEANSGATQPQHF. The CDR3 DNA sequence: TGTGCCAGCAGTGAAGCGAATTCAGGGGCGACTCAGCCCCAGCATTTT.

The rearrangement uses TRBV5-6 and TRBJ2-6; TRBD2 agrees at 10 bases. The CDR3 extends over 19 amino acids. Trimming removed 0 bases from V and 0 bases from J; junction bases left unmatched: 6. In germline, CDR1 is SGHDT, CDR2 YYEEEE. Written as DNA, the CDR3 is TGTGCCAGCAGCTTGGGGCGACTAGCGGGTACCTCTGGGGCCAACGTCCTGACTTTC. Translated, it gives CASSLGRLAGTSGANVLTF.

This clone was seen a few times. The genes are TRBV19 and TRBJ1-3; D unresolved. The V gene's germline CDR1 is LNHDA and CDR2 SQIVND (reference sequence). This CDR3 has 16 residues. Trimming cost V 9 bases and J 3 bases, with 21 bases left between them. CDR3 loop: CASLRSFRGIGNTIYF. The CDR3 bases are TGTGCCAGCCTAAGGAGTTTTCGGGGTATTGGAAACACCATATATTTT.

The CDR3 sequence: CASSLFRGRDPDQYF. In DNA form, the CDR3 reads TGTGCCAGCAGCTTATTCCGCGGGAGGGACCCCGACCAGTACTTC. The V gene is TRBV11-1, the J gene TRBJ2-5; 9 nucleotides match TRBD2. V shed 2 bases and J 10 bases; nucleotides not matched to a gene: 11. This CDR3 comprises 15 residues. Germline V gene sequence: CDR1 SGHAT, CDR2 FQDESV (reference sequence).

The table lists this clone with a few counts. This chain joins TRBV5-4 and TRBJ2-2; TRBD2 is a possible D gene (7 bases). The V gene's germline CDR1 is SGHNT and CDR2 YYREEE (reference sequence). CDR3 length equals 16 residues. V gave up 1 base and J gave up 3 bases, with 13 bases separating them. CDR3 nucleotide sequence: TGTGCCAGCAGCTTGTTCGGGGGGCCCGACACCGGGGAGCTGTTTTTT. Translation: CASSLFGGPDTGELFF.

This chain links TRBV4-1 with TRBJ2-1; 9 bases line up with TRBD2. The CDR3 contains 17 residues. CDR1 and CDR2 (germline): MGHRA, YSYEKL. The ends lost 1 base at V and 7 bases at J; junction bases unmatched: 11. The CDR3, as DNA: TGCGCCAGCAGCCAAGTAAGCCTTGACAGCGGGAGGAATGAGCAGTTCTTC. Encoded protein: CASSQVSLDSGRNEQFF.

The V gene is TRBV19, the J gene TRBJ2-3; perhaps TRBD2 as D (6 bases). Trimming removed 3 bases at V and 2 bases at J, with 12 bases between. From germline, CDR1 is LNHDA and CDR2 SQIVND (reference sequence). CDR3 size: 15 residues. For the CDR3, the DNA is TGTGCCAGTAGTATCCAAAGCGGGTTCACAGATACGCAGTATTTT. Protein: CASSIQSGFTDTQYF.

V and J are TRBV6-5 and TRBJ2-7, with D maybe TRBD1 (5 bases). There are 11 residues in the CDR3. The V end lost 8 bases, the J end lost 3 bases, and 8 bases lay between the germline ends. The germline V gene has CDR1 MNHEY and CDR2 SVGAGI. CDR3 region: CASQDSYEQYF. As DNA, the CDR3 is TGTGCCAGCCAAGACAGCTACGAGCAGTACTTC.

The V gene is TRBV6-6, the J gene TRBJ2-5; 7 bases are shared with TRBD1. The CDR3 is made up of 15 amino acids. V shed 4 bases and J 1 base; nucleotides not matched to a gene: 6. Per germline, CDR1 MNHNY and CDR2 SVGAGI (reference sequence). The CDR3 DNA sequence: TGTGCCAGCAGTTTCTCTACAGGGGTCCAAGAGACCCAGTACTTC. It yields the protein CASSFSTGVQETQYF.

The CDR3 loop is CASSQSRGQGDEQYF. The CDR3 DNA sequence: TGTGCCAGCAGCCAATCTAGGGGACAGGGCGACGAGCAGTACTTC. This rearrangement joins TRBV4-2 to TRBJ2-7; 9 bases match TRBD1. CDR1 and CDR2 (germline): LGHNA, YNFKEQ. CDR3 size: 15 residues. V was clipped by 2 bases and J by 5 bases; unmatched bases: 7.

This CDR3 is CASSQTGRLETQYF. DNA for the CDR3: TGCGCCAGCAGCCAGACAGGCCGCTTGGAGACCCAGTACTTC. The J gene is TRBJ2-5, the V gene TRBV5-1; D is perhaps TRBD1 (6 bases). CDR1 and CDR2 from the germline V gene are SGHRS and YFSETQ. Between the trimmed V and J ends, which lost 4 bases and 5 bases, there was a span of 15 bases. The CDR3 contains 14 residues.

The rearrangement links TRBV4-1 to TRBJ2-3; 11 bases are a match to TRBD2. The CDR3 extends over 16 amino acids. J lost 3 bases, V lost 4 bases, and 6 bases had no gene match. CDR1 is MGHRA and CDR2 is YSYEKL in the germline V gene. Here the CDR3 DNA reads TGCGCCAGCAGCCGCACCCGACTAGCGGGGACAGATACGCAGTATTTT. Protein: CASSRTRLAGTDTQYF.

The chain uses TRBV27 and TRBJ2-7, with D maybe TRBD2 (5 bases). The CDR3 covers 16 residues. Looked up from germline, CDR1 is MNHEY and CDR2 is SMNVEV (reference sequence). The V and J ends lost 2 bases and 2 bases respectively, with 16 bases between them. CDR3 amino acids: CASSLRESARPYEQYF. The CDR3, as DNA: TGTGCCAGCAGTTTAAGGGAGTCAGCCCGTCCCTACGAGCAGTACTTC.

V is TRBV11-1 and J is TRBJ2-7, with TRBD2 matching over 9 bases. V was clipped by 2 bases and J by 3 bases; unmatched bases: 11. Germline lookup yields CDR1 SGHAT and CDR2 FQDESV (reference sequence). The CDR3 runs to 17 residues. This chain's CDR3 is CASSLSTSGRPYYEQYF. The CDR3 nucleotides read TGTGCCAGCAGCTTATCGACTAGCGGCCGACCGTACTACGAGCAGTACTTC.

V gene TRBV28 combines with J gene TRBJ1-1, with 10 bases lining up with TRBD1. This CDR3 has 15 residues. The J segment lost 1 base and the V segment lost 5 bases, leaving 4 bases of the junction unmatched. Looked up from germline, CDR1 is MDHEN and CDR2 is SYDVKM. The CDR3 nucleotides are TGTGCCAGCAGTAAAGGACAGGGGGAGAACACTGAAGCTTTCTTT. Amino acid sequence: CASSKGQGENTEAFF.

The rearrangement uses TRBV7-8 and TRBJ2-7; D call uncertain. The CDR3 is 15 residues long. Trimming cost V 0 bases and J 2 bases, with 11 bases left between them. Germline-derived CDR1 and CDR2 are SGHVS and FQNEAQ. This chain's CDR3 is CASSLALRYPYEQYF. Here the CDR3 DNA reads TGTGCCAGCAGCTTAGCACTTCGATACCCCTACGAGCAGTACTTC.

J is TRBJ2-5 and V is TRBV15, with a tentative D call TRBD1 (5 bases). The end of the DNA fits TRBJ2-7 better, so the J call may be wrong. Germline V gene sequence: CDR1 LNHNV, CDR2 YYDKDF (reference sequence). The CDR3 runs to 17 residues. The CDR3 nucleotides are TGTGCCACCAGCCAGGACAAATCCCACCACGCGGACTACGAGCAGTACTTC. This codes for CATSQDKSHHADYEQYF.